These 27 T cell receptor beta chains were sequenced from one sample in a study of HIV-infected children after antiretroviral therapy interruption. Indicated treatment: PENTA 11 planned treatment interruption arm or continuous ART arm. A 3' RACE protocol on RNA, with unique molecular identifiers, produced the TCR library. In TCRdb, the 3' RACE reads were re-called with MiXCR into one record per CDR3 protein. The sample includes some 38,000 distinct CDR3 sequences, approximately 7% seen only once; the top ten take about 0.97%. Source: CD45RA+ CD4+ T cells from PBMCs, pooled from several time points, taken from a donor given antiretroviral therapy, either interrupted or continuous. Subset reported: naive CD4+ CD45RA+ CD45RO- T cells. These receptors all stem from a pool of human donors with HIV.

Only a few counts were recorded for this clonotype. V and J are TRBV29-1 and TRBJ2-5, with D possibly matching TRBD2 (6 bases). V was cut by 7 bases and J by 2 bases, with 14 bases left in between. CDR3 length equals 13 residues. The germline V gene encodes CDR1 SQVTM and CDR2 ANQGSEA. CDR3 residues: CSASPAGQETQYF. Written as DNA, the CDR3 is TGCAGCGCCTCTCCGGCGGGGCAAGAGACCCAGTACTTC.

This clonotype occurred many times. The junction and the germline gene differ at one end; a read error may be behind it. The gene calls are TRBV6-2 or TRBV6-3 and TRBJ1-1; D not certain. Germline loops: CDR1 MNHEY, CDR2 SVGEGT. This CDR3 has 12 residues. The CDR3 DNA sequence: TGTGCCAGCAGTTATTTGCGGACTGAAGCTTCCTTT. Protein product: CASSYLRTEASF.

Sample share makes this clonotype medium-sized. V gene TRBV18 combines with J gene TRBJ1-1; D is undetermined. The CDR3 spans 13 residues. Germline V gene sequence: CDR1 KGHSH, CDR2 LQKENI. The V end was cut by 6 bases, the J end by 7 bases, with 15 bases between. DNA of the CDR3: TGTGCCAGCTCCCCCGTCCCTTGGAGTGAAGCTTTCTTT. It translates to CASSPVPWSEAFF. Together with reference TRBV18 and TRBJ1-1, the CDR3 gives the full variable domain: NAGVMQNPRHLVRRRGQEARLRCSPMKGHSHVYWYRQLPEEGLKFMVYLQKENIIDESGMPKERFSAEFPKEGPSILRIQQVVRGDSAAYFCASSPVPWSEAFFGQGTRLTVV.

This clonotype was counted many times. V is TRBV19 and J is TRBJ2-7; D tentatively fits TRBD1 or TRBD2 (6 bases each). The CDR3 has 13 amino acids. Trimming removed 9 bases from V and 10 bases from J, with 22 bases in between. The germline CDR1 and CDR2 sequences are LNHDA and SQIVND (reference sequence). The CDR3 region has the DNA TGTGCCAGCAGTGGGGGGCGCTCCTATGAACAGTACTTC. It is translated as CASSGGRSYEQYF.

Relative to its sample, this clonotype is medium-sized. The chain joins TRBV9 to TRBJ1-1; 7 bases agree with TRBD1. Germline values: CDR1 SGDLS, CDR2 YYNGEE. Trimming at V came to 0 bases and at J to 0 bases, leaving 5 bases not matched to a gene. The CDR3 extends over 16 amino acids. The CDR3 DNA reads TGTGCCAGCAGCGTAGGCCCAGGGGGGTTGAACACTGAAGCTTTCTTT. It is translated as CASSVGPGGLNTEAFF.

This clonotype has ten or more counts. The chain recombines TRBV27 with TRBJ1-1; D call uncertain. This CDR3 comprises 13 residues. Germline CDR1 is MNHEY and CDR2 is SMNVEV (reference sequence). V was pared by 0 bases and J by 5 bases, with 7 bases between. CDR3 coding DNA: TGTGCCAGCAGTTTATCCTTGGGGACTGAAGCTTTCTTT. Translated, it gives CASSLSLGTEAFF.

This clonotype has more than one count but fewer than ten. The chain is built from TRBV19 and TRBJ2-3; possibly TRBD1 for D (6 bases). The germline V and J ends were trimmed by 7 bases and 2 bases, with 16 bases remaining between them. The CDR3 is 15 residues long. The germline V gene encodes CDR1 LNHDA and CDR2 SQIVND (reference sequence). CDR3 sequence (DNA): TGTGCCAGTAAGGGACAACCCGCTCTCACAGATACGCAGTATTTT. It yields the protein CASKGQPALTDTQYF.

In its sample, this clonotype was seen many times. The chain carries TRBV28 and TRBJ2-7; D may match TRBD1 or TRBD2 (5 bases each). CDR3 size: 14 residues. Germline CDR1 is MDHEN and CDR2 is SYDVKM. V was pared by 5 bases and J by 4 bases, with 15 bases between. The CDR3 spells CASSAGTNLYEQYF. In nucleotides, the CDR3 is TGTGCCAGCAGTGCCGGGACGAACCTTTACGAGCAGTACTTC.

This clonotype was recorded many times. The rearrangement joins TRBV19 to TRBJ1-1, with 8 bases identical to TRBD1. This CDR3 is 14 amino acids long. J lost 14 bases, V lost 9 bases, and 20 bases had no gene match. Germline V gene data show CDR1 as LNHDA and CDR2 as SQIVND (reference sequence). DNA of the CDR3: TGTGCCAGCAGCCCAGGGGGCGCGGGCACAGAAGTCTTCTTT. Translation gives CASSPGGAGTEVFF.

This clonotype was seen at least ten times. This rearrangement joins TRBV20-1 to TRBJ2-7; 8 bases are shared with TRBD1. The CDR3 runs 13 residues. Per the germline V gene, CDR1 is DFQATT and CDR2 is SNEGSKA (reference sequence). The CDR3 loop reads CSLEETGEAEQYF. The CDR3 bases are TGCAGCCTGGAGGAGACAGGGGAAGCCGAGCAGTACTTC.

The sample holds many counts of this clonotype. The CDR3 nucleotides are TGCGCCAGCAGTCAATACTCGGGTGAAGCTTTCTTT. This gives the protein CASSQYSGEAFF. The V call is TRBV23-1, the J call TRBJ1-1; D not certain. TRBV23-1 qualifies as an ORF whose function is uncertain. The CDR3 totals 12 residues. The V gene lost 1 base and the J gene lost 7 bases, with 7 bases spanning the gap.

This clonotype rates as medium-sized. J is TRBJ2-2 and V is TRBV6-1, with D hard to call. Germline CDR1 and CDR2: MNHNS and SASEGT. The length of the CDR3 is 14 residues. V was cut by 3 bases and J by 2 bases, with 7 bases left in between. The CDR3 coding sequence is TGTGCCAGCAGTGAGTTACCTAACACCGGGGAGCTGTTTTTT. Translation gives CASSELPNTGELFF.

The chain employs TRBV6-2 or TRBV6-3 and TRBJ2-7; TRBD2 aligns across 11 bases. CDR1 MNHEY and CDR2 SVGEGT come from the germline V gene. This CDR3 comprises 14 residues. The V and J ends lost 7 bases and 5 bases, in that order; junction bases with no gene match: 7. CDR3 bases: TGTGCCAGCAACCCAGGACTAGCGGGCCACGAGCAGTACTTC. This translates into CASNPGLAGHEQYF.

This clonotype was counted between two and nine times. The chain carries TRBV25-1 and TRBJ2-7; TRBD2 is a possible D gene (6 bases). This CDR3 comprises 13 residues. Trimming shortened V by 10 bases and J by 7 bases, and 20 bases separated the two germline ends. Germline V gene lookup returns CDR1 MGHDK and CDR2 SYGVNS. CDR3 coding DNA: TGTGCCACCCGCCGGGAGCTCTACGAGGAGCAGTACTTC. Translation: CATRRELYEEQYF.

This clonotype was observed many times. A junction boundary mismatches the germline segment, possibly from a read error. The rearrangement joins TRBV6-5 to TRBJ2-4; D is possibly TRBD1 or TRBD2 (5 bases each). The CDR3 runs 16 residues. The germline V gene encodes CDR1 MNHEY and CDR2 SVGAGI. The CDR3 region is CASGDLGEIRQNTLYF. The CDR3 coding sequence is TGTGCCAGCGGTGATCTGGGGGAAATAAGACAAAACACCTTGTACTTT.

The CDR3 loop is CASSYVQGGLTYNEQFF. CDR3 coding DNA: TGTGCCAGCAGTTACGTCCAGGGCGGATTAACCTACAATGAGCAGTTCTTC. J is TRBJ2-1 and V is TRBV6-2 or TRBV6-3, with D perhaps matching TRBD1 (5 bases). CDR1 and CDR2 from the germline V gene are MNHEY and SVGEGT. This CDR3 has 17 amino acids. Trimming took off 2 bases at V and 2 bases at J, with 16 bases between the two ends.

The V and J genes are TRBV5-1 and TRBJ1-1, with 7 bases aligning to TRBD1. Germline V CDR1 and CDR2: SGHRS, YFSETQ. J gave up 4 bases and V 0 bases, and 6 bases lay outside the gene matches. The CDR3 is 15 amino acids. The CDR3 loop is CASSLGAQGFTEAFF. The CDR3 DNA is TGCGCCAGCAGCTTGGGGGCACAGGGGTTCACTGAAGCTTTCTTT. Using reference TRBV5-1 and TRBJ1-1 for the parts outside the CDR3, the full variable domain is KAGVTQTPRYLIKTRGQQVTLSCSPISGHRSVSWYQQTPGQGLQFLFEYFSETQRNKGNFPGRFSGRQFSNSRSEMNVSTLELGDSALYLCASSLGAQGFTEAFFGQGTRLTVV.

Written as DNA, the CDR3 is TGTGCCAGCAGCACAACAGCCAACCATAATGAAAAACTGTTTTTT. Residues: CASSTTANHNEKLFF. This chain uses TRBV5-5 with TRBJ1-4, with D unresolved. Per germline, CDR1 SGHKS and CDR2 YYEKEE (reference sequence). Trimming cost V 4 bases and J 4 bases, with 14 bases left between them. This CDR3 contains 15 residues.

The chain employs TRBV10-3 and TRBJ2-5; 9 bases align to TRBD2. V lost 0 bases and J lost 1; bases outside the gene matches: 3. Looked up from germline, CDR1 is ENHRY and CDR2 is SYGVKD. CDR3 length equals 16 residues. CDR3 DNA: TGTGCCATCAGTGAGTCTAGCGGGAGATCCCAAGAGACCCAGTACTTC. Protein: CAISESSGRSQETQYF.

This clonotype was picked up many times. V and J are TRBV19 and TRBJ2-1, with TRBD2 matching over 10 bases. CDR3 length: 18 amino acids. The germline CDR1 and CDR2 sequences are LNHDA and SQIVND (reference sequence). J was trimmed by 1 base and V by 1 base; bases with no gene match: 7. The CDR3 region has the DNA TGTGCCAGTAGTATAGCCCTGGCTAGCGGGAGTTCCTACAATGAGCAGTTCTTC. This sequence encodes CASSIALASGSSYNEQFF.

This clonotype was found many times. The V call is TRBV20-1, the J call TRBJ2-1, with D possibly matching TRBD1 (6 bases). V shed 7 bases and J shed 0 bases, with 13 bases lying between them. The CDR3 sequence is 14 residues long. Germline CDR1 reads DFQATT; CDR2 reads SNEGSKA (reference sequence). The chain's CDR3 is CSVPRGSSYNEQFF. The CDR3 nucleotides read TGCAGTGTCCCCAGGGGAAGCTCCTACAATGAGCAGTTCTTC.

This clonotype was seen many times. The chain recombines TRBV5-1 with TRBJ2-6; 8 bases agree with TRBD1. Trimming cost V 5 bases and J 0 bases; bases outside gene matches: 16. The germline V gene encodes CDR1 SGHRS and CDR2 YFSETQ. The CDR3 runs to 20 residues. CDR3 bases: TGCGCCAGCAGATCCGACAGGGGCTTTGGAGAAGACTCTGGGGCCAACGTCCTGACTTTC. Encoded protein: CASRSDRGFGEDSGANVLTF.

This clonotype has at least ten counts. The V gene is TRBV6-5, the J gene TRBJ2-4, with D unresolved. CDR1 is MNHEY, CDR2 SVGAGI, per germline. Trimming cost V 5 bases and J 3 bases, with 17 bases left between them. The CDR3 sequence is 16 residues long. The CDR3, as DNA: TGTGCCAGCAGTCGAGACAAAATCAAGGGCAAAAACATTCAGTACTTC. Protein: CASSRDKIKGKNIQYF.

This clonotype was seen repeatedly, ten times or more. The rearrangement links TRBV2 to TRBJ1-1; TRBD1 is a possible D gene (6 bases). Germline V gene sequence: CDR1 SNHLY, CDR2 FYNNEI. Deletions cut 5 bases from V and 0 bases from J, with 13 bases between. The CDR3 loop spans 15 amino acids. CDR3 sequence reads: CASSYRVSLNTEAFF. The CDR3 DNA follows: TGTGCCAGCAGTTACAGGGTTTCCTTGAACACTGAAGCTTTCTTT.

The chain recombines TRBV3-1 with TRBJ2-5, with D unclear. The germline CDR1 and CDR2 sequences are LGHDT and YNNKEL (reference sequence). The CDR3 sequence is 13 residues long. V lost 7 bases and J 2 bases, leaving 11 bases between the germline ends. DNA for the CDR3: TGTGCCAGCAACAATCAGCTACAAGAGACCCAGTACTTC. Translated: CASNNQLQETQYF.

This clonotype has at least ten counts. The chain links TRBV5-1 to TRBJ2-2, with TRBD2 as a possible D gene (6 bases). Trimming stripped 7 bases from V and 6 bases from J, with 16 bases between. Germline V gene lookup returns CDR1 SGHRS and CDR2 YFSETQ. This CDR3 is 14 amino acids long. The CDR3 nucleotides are TGCGCCAGCGGGGAGGTCTTCGGGTCCGGGGAGCTGTTTTTT. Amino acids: CASGEVFGSGELFF.

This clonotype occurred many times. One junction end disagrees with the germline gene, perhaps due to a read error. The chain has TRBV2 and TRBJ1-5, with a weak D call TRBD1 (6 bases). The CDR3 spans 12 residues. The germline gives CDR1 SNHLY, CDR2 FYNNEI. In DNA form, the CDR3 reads TGTGCCAGCAGCCTTCCAGGGGAGGCTCCGCTTTTT. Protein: CASSLPGEAPLF.